One TCR beta chain is described in this entry. The CDR3 has 15 amino acids. Germline trimming cut 0 bases from V and 6 bases from J; bases unmatched to any gene: 5. CDR1 and CDR2 (germline): LGHNA, YNFKEQ. Clones were read by immunoSEQ multiplex PCR, and TCRdb kept only the in-frame ones, dropping some. The table includes around 160,000 clones, more than 75% detected once. This sample was included in a study of blood T cell repertoires in COVID-19. In the study overall: The United States, Italy and Spain were the sources of the acute and convalescent COVID-19 samples.

The sequence came from a man aged 80 or over with acute or convalescent COVID-19. This sequence joins TRBV4-2 and TRBJ2-3, with TRBD2 matching over 8 bases. Source material: peripheral blood. Here the CDR3 DNA reads TGTGCCAGCAGCCAAGATATAGCGGGGAGGGATACGCAGTATTTT. Protein: CASSQDIAGRDTQYF.